Presented here are 17 T cell receptor beta chains from one specimen sequenced in a study of persistence of HIV-infected CD4 T cells. No antigen is known for these receptors. An overlapping HIV-1 Gag peptide pool stimulated these cells at about 0.9 ug/peptide/mL. CD40L/CD69 double-negative CD45RO-high memory CD4+ T cells were collected. Sequencing used immunoSEQ version 4 in survey mode. Repertoires were generated with immunoSEQ multiplex PCR, while TCRdb's copy carries only in-frame clones and drops some. This table holds about 60,000 clones, roughly 77% found once. The source was CD4+ T cells sorted from PBMCs after approximately 18-hour stimulation, collected from a patient who received antiretroviral therapy. The receptors were gathered from an adult man with HIV who was CMV-seropositive.

This rearrangement joins TRBV14 to TRBJ1-1, with a tentative D call TRBD1 (5 bases). CDR3 length equals 15 residues. Trimming pared 2 bases from V and 3 bases from J, leaving 13 bases between. Germline lookup yields CDR1 SGHDN and CDR2 FVKESK. CDR3 residues: CASSQRGRLDTEAFF. CDR3 nucleotide sequence: TGTGCCAGCAGCCAACGGGGCAGACTGGACACTGAAGCTTTCTTT.

The chain uses TRBV27 and TRBJ1-2; D gene ambiguous. Trimming took off 2 bases at V and 8 bases at J, with 12 bases between the two ends. Germline lookup yields CDR1 MNHEY and CDR2 SMNVEV (reference sequence). The CDR3 consists of 13 residues. The CDR3 sequence is CASSLRATSGYTF. CDR3 in DNA: TGTGCCAGCAGTTTACGGGCCACAAGCGGCTACACCTTC.

The chain carries TRBV19 and TRBJ1-5; no reliable D call. Looked up from germline, CDR1 is LNHDA and CDR2 is SQIVND (reference sequence). CDR3 length: 14 residues. Trimming stripped 4 bases from V and 3 bases from J, with 10 bases between. The CDR3, as DNA: TGTGCCAGTAGTAATGGTTATAACAATCAGCCCCAGCATTTT. Amino acid sequence: CASSNGYNNQPQHF.

The V and J genes are TRBV18 and TRBJ1-2; 8 bases agree with TRBD1. The ends lost 5 bases at V and 3 bases at J; junction bases unmatched: 8. From germline, CDR1 is KGHSH and CDR2 LQKENI. The CDR3 is 15 amino acids. In DNA, the CDR3 is TGTGCCAGCTCAACAAAGACAGGGGTAGACTATGGCTACACCTTC. It encodes CASSTKTGVDYGYTF.

This rearrangement joins TRBV24-1 to TRBJ1-2; 7 bases agree with TRBD1. In germline, CDR1 is KGHDR, CDR2 SFDVKD. This CDR3 has 14 residues. J gave up 4 bases and V 4 bases, and 5 bases lay outside the gene matches. The CDR3 DNA reads as TGTGCCACCAGTGACTCGGGACAGTCCTATGGCTACACCTTC. Protein product: CATSDSGQSYGYTF.

The J gene is TRBJ1-3, the V gene TRBV4-1; 11 nucleotides agree with TRBD1. The V segment lost 4 bases and the J segment 0 bases; nucleotides outside the gene matches: 8. The V gene's germline CDR1 is MGHRA and CDR2 YSYEKL. This CDR3 is built from 18 residues. CDR3 nucleotides: TGCGCCAGCAGCCCATACACCGGGACAGGGGGCTCTGGAAACACCATATATTTT. Its protein is CASSPYTGTGGSGNTIYF.

The chain recombines TRBV5-1 with TRBJ1-5; unclear D gene. Germline assignment: CDR1 SGHRS and CDR2 YFSETQ. The V end lost 0 bases, the J end lost 3 bases, and 7 bases lay between the germline ends. The CDR3 extends over 14 amino acids. The CDR3 DNA follows: TGCGCCAGCAGCTTGGACGGCACCAATCAGCCCCAGCATTTT. Its protein product is CASSLDGTNQPQHF.

The V call is TRBV20-1, the J call TRBJ2-3; D not certain. Trimming took 3 bases from V and 1 from J, leaving 5 bases between them. The germline gives CDR1 DFQATT, CDR2 SNEGSKA (reference sequence). This CDR3 contains 12 residues. CDR3 loop: CSASRGTDTQYF. For the CDR3, the DNA is TGCAGTGCTAGTCGGGGCACAGATACGCAGTATTTT.

This sequence joins TRBV15 and TRBJ2-7, with D uncertain. Trimming cost V 0 bases and J 2 bases, with 11 bases left between them. CDR1 is LNHNV, CDR2 YYDKDF, per germline (reference sequence). This CDR3 is 15 amino acids long. Here the CDR3 reads CATSREVSGPYEQYF. In DNA form, the CDR3 reads TGTGCCACCAGCAGAGAAGTCTCGGGCCCCTACGAGCAGTACTTC.

This chain links TRBV10-3 with TRBJ1-4, with 9 bases lining up with TRBD1. With V trimmed by 6 bases and J by 6 bases, 5 bases remained unmatched. Germline CDR1 and CDR2: ENHRY and SYGVKD. The CDR3 loop spans 14 amino acids. The CDR3 DNA follows: TGTGCCATCAGGCCGGACAGGGGTCATGAAAAACTGTTTTTT. Its protein is CAIRPDRGHEKLFF.

The V gene is TRBV3-1 (or the pseudogene TRBV3-2), the J gene TRBJ2-7; D ambiguous. Trimming took off 10 bases at V and 5 bases at J, with 15 bases between the two ends. This CDR3 spans 12 amino acids. Per the germline V gene, CDR1 is LGHDT and CDR2 is YNNKEL (reference sequence). CDR3 DNA: TGTGCCACCCGCTCGCCCGTGGACGAGCAGTACTTC. It translates to CATRSPVDEQYF.

In this sample, this clone turned up a few times. The gene calls are TRBV2 and TRBJ2-3; weak D call: TRBD2 (7 bases). The CDR3 runs to 12 residues. Per the germline V gene, CDR1 is SNHLY and CDR2 is FYNNEI. DNA of the CDR3: TGTTCTTCCGAAGGGGGGGTAGATACGCAGTATTTT. This sequence encodes CSSEGGVDTQYF.

This chain joins TRBV5-1 and TRBJ2-7, with 8 bases matching TRBD1. Per germline, CDR1 SGHRS and CDR2 YFSETQ. J gave up 2 bases and V 4 bases, and 8 bases lay outside the gene matches. There are 15 residues in the CDR3. The CDR3 reads CASSQNVGQAYEQYF. The CDR3 DNA is TGCGCCAGCAGCCAGAACGTGGGACAGGCCTACGAGCAGTACTTC.

This rearrangement joins TRBV4-1 to TRBJ2-3; 10 nucleotides agree with TRBD2. The CDR3 is 15 residues long. Germline V lookup: CDR1 MGHRA, CDR2 YSYEKL. With V trimmed by 4 bases and J by 6 bases, 7 bases remained unmatched. CDR3 DNA sequence: TGCGCCAGCAGCCCCCAGCGGGGGGGCCTCGATACGCAGTATTTT. This sequence encodes CASSPQRGGLDTQYF.

This clone was detected a few times. The chain has TRBV10-3 and TRBJ1-1, with no clear D. From germline, CDR1 is ENHRY and CDR2 SYGVKD. Between the trimmed V and J ends, which lost 10 bases and 0 bases, there was a span of 12 bases. There are 13 residues in the CDR3. The CDR3: CATVGYMNTEAFF. The CDR3 region has the DNA TGTGCCACCGTAGGGTACATGAACACTGAAGCTTTCTTT.

The chain joins TRBV4-1 to TRBJ2-1; TRBD2 is a possible D gene (6 bases). Germline CDR1 and CDR2: MGHRA and YSYEKL. The CDR3 loop spans 17 amino acids. Between the trimmed V and J ends, which lost 3 bases and 5 bases, there was a span of 20 bases. This CDR3 is CASSQGPDRGTHNEQFF. The CDR3 DNA sequence: TGCGCCAGCAGCCAGGGCCCCGATCGGGGGACCCACAATGAGCAGTTCTTC.

V gene TRBV19 combines with J gene TRBJ2-2; 9 bases are shared with TRBD1. The CDR3 has 14 residues. Germline V gene lookup returns CDR1 LNHDA and CDR2 SQIVND (reference sequence). Trimming at V came to 8 bases and at J to 4 bases, leaving 5 bases not matched to a gene. The CDR3 nucleotides read TGTGCCAGTCTCCGGGACAGGGTCACCGGGGAGCTGTTTTTT. It is translated as CASLRDRVTGELFF.